A selection of T cell receptor beta chains follows, all from one sample in a study of T cell changes during pregnancy in multiple sclerosis. The method was immunoSEQ multiplex PCR; TCRdb's version includes in-frame clones alone and lacks a portion of them. The table shows roughly 66,000 clones, with about 92% occurring only once. Material: peripheral blood, obtained in the first trimester of pregnancy. All receptors come from a female donor with multiple sclerosis, enrolled in a pregnancy study. Both conserved end residues are part of each CDR3. Not every row has a clone size; where given, it reads once, few, many or a size class.

v_call	j_call	clone_size	cdr3_aa
TRBV2	TRBJ1-2	-	CASSEGQSRGGYTF
TRBV28	TRBJ2-1	-	CASTRADRGREQFF
TRBV18	TRBJ2-3	-	CASSPVLAADTQYF
TRBV28	TRBJ1-2	-	CASSWAVGVNRAGYTF
TRBV15	TRBJ2-5	once	CATSREGTIAGDFRETQYF
TRBV20-1	TRBJ2-1	-	CSARDSEQFF
TRBV7-2	TRBJ2-7	-	CASSLALAGGYEQYF
TRBV5-1	TRBJ1-1	once	CASRAGGLNTEAFF
TRBV11-3	TRBJ1-2	-	CASSLRDSNYGYTF
TRBV6-1	TRBJ2-1	-	CASSEDSSGGNEQFF
TRBV5-6	TRBJ2-7	-	CASSGLRTGYRYEQYF
TRBV7-2	TRBJ2-6	-	CASSLALGGGTSGANVLTF
TRBV11-2	TRBJ1-1	-	CASSPASSSNTEAFF
TRBV27	TRBJ2-3	-	CASSLGSGAQYF
TRBV6-4	TRBJ2-2	medium-sized	CASSDSSGDTGELFF
TRBV19	TRBJ1-5	-	CASSKPSGTGVGNQPQHF
TRBV28	TRBJ1-2	-	CASSSLSNYGYTF
TRBV4-1	TRBJ2-7	-	CASSLGQEYEQYF